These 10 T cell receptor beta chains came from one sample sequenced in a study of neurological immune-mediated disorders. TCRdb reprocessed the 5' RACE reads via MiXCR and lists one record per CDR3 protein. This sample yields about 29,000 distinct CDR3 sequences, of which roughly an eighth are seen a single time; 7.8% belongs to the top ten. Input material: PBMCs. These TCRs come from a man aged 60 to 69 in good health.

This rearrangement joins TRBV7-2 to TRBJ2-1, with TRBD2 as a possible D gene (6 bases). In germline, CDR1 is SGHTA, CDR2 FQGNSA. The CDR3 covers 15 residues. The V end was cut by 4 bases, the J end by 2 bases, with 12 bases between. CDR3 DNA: TGTGCCAGCAGCTCCCTCGGGGGAACCTACAATGAGCAGTTCTTC. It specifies CASSSLGGTYNEQFF.

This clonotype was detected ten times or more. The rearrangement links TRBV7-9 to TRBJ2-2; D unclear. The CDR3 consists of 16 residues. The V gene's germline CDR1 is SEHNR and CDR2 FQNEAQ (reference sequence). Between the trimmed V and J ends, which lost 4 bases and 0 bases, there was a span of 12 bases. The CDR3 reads CASSSQRVANTGELFF. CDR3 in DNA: TGTGCCAGCAGCTCTCAGAGAGTAGCGAACACCGGGGAGCTGTTTTTT.

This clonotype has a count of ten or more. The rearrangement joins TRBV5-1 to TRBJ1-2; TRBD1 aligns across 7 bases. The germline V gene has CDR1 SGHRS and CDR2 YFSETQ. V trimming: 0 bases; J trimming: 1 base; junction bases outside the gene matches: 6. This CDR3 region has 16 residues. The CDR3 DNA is TGCGCCAGCAGCTTGGAGGGGGCCTACTATAACTATGGCTACACCTTC. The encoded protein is CASSLEGAYYNYGYTF.

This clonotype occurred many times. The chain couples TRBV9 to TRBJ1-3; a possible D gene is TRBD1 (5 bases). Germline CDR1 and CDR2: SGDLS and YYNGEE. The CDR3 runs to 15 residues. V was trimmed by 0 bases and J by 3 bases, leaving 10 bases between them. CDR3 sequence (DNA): TGTGCCAGCAGCGTAGCCGGGACCGTTGGAAACACCATATATTTT. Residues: CASSVAGTVGNTIYF.

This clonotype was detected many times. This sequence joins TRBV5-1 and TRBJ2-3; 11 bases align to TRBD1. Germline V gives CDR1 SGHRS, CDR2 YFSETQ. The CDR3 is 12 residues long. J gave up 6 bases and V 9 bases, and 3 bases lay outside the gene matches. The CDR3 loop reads CATGTGGDTQYF. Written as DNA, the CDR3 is TGCGCCACCGGGACAGGGGGTGATACGCAGTATTTT.

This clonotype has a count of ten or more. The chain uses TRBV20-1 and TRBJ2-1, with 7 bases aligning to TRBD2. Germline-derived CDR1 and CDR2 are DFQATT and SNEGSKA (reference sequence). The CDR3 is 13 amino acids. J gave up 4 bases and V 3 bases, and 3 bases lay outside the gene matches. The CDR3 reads CSASGTIYNEQFF. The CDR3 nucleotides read TGCAGTGCTAGCGGGACTATATACAATGAGCAGTTCTTC.

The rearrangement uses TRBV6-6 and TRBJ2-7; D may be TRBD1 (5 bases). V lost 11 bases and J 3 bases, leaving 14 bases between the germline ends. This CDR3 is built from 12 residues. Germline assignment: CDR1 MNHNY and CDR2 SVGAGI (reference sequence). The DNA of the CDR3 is TGTGCCGTGCAGGACACGTACTACGAGCAGTACTTC. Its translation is CAVQDTYYEQYF.

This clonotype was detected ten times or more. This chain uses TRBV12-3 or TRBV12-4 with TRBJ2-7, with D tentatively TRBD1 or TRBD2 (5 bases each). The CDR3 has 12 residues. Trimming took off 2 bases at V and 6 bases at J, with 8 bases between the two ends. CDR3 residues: CASSLRGTEQYF. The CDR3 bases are TGTGCCAGCAGTTTACGTGGGACCGAGCAGTACTTC.

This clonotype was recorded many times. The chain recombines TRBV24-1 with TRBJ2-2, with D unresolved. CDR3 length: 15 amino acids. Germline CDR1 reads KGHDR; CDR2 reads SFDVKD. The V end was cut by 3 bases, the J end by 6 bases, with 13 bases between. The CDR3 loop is CATSDQVAAAGELFF. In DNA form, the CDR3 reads TGTGCCACCAGTGATCAGGTAGCAGCCGCCGGGGAGCTGTTTTTT.

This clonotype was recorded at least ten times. CDR3 in amino acids: CATSRDNSGANVLTF. DNA for the CDR3: TGTGCCACCAGCAGAGACAACTCTGGGGCCAACGTCCTGACTTTC. V and J are TRBV15 and TRBJ2-6; D unresolved. Germline-derived CDR1 and CDR2 are LNHNV and YYDKDF (reference sequence). The CDR3 is made up of 15 amino acids. Trimming removed 0 bases from V and 0 bases from J, with 3 bases in between.